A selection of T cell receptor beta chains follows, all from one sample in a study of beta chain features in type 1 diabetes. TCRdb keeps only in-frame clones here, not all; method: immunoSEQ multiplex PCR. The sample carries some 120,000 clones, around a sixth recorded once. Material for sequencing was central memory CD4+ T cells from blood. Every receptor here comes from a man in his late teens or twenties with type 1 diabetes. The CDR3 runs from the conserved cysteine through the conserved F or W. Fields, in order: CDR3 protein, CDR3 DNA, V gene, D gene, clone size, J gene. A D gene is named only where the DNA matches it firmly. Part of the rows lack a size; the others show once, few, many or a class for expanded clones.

CDR3: CASSPRALPTSEQYF
DNA: TGTGCCAGCAGCCCCCGGGCCTTACCCACCAGCGAGCAGTACTTC
V: TRBV14
D: NA
size: many
J: TRBJ2-7

CDR3: CSVEGRGLGYGYTF
DNA: TGCAGCGTTGAAGGCAGGGGGCTGGGCTATGGCTACACCTTC
V: TRBV29-1
D: TRBD1
size: few
J: TRBJ1-2

CDR3: CASSYSGGHLNTEAFF
DNA: TGTGCCAGCAGTTACTCGGGTGGGCACTTGAACACTGAAGCTTTCTTT
V: TRBV6-5
D: NA
size: NA
J: TRBJ1-1

CDR3: CASSLGQRQETQYF
DNA: TGTGCCAGCAGCTTAGGACAAAGACAAGAGACCCAGTACTTC
V: TRBV7-6
D: NA
size: NA
J: TRBJ2-5

CDR3: CASSESGGAYEQYF
DNA: TGTGCCAGCAGCGAAAGCGGGGGGGCCTACGAGCAGTACTTC
V: TRBV7-3
D: TRBD2
size: NA
J: TRBJ2-7

CDR3: CASSYLVGNRQEFF
DNA: TGTGCCAGCAGTTATCTTGTTGGTAATCGACAGGAGTTCTTC
V: TRBV28
D: NA
size: NA
J: TRBJ2-1

CDR3: CASSLNSGSRTDTQYF
DNA: TGTGCCAGCTCACTAAATAGCGGGAGTCGCACAGATACGCAGTATTTT
V: TRBV18
D: TRBD2
size: few
J: TRBJ2-3

CDR3: CASSMMTSQETQYF
DNA: TGTGCCAGCAGCATGATGACAAGTCAAGAGACCCAGTACTTC
V: TRBV9
D: NA
size: NA
J: TRBJ2-5

CDR3: CASSPGVQETQYF
DNA: TGCGCCAGCAGCCCAGGGGTCCAAGAGACCCAGTACTTC
V: TRBV5-1
D: NA
size: NA
J: TRBJ2-5

CDR3: CASRPRGYEQYF
DNA: TGTGCCAGCAGGCCACGGGGGTACGAGCAGTACTTC
V: TRBV6-5
D: NA
size: NA
J: TRBJ2-7

CDR3: CASSYSHRGNGYGYTF
DNA: TGTGCCAGCAGTTACTCCCACAGGGGTAATGGCTATGGCTACACCTTC
V: TRBV6-5
D: TRBD1
size: few
J: TRBJ1-2

CDR3: CASSSGLAGGRNEQFF
DNA: TGCGCCAGCAGCTCTGGACTAGCGGGAGGTCGCAATGAGCAGTTCTTC
V: TRBV5-1
D: TRBD2
size: NA
J: TRBJ2-1

CDR3: CSAQRSQDYEQYF
DNA: TGCAGCGCGCAGAGGTCTCAGGACTACGAGCAGTACTTC
V: TRBV29-1
D: NA
size: few
J: TRBJ2-7

CDR3: CASNRTSGRAQYF
DNA: TGCGCCAGCAACAGGACTAGCGGGAGGGCGCAGTATTTT
V: TRBV5-1
D: TRBD2
size: NA
J: TRBJ2-3

CDR3: CASSRSRQETQYF
DNA: TGTGCCAGCAGCCGGAGTCGTCAAGAGACCCAGTACTTC
V: TRBV5-8
D: NA
size: few
J: TRBJ2-5

CDR3: CASRKHEKLFF
DNA: TGTGCCAGCAGGAAACACGAAAAACTGTTTTTT
V: TRBV2
D: NA
size: NA
J: TRBJ1-4

CDR3: CASSGPNNQPQHF
DNA: TGTGCCAGCAGTGGACCGAACAATCAGCCCCAGCATTTT
V: TRBV28
D: NA
size: medium-sized
J: TRBJ1-5

CDR3: CASSVGLAGGSSYEQYF
DNA: TGTGCCAGCAGCGTGGGACTAGCGGGAGGGAGCTCCTACGAGCAGTACTTC
V: TRBV9
D: TRBD2
size: NA
J: TRBJ2-7

CDR3: CASAGAFTTDTQYF
DNA: TGTGCCAGCGCGGGGGCCTTTACCACAGATACGCAGTATTTT
V: TRBV7-2
D: NA
size: few
J: TRBJ2-3

CDR3: CASNVDWNTEAFF
DNA: TGTGCCAGCAATGTGGATTGGAACACTGAAGCTTTCTTT
V: TRBV6-5
D: NA
size: NA
J: TRBJ1-1

CDR3: CASSWASGTDTQYF
DNA: TGCGCCAGCAGCTGGGCTAGCGGTACAGATACGCAGTATTTT
V: TRBV5-1
D: TRBD2
size: NA
J: TRBJ2-3

CDR3: CASSRDRGDTQYF
DNA: TGTGCCAGCAGCCGGGACAGAGGAGATACGCAGTATTTT
V: TRBV7-2
D: TRBD1
size: few
J: TRBJ2-3

CDR3: CSVGTGLYEQYF
DNA: TGCAGCGTCGGGACAGGGCTATACGAGCAGTACTTC
V: TRBV29-1
D: TRBD1
size: many
J: TRBJ2-7

CDR3: CASSSPGGPDTQYF
DNA: TGTGCCAGCAGCTCTCCGGGGGGGCCAGATACGCAGTATTTT
V: TRBV11-2
D: TRBD2
size: NA
J: TRBJ2-3

CDR3: CASSDRDQPQHF
DNA: TGTGCCAGCAGTGACAGGGATCAGCCCCAGCATTTT
V: TRBV27
D: TRBD1
size: NA
J: TRBJ1-5

CDR3: CASSTRVGGNEQYF
DNA: TGTGCCAGCAGCACCCGAGTTGGGGGGAACGAGCAGTACTTC
V: TRBV7-9
D: NA
size: many
J: TRBJ2-7

CDR3: CASSPSSTGGSTDTQYF
DNA: TGTGCCAGCTCACCGAGCAGTACAGGGGGCAGCACAGATACGCAGTATTTT
V: TRBV18
D: TRBD1
size: few
J: TRBJ2-3

CDR3: CASSVELAGEDEQFF
DNA: TGTGCCAGCAGCGTAGAACTAGCGGGAGAGGACGAGCAGTTCTTC
V: TRBV9
D: TRBD2
size: few
J: TRBJ2-1

CDR3: CAWRRDGNYEQYF
DNA: TGTGCCTGGAGACGGGACGGCAACTACGAGCAGTACTTC
V: TRBV30
D: NA
size: few
J: TRBJ2-7

CDR3: CASSLRLGGLAFF
DNA: TGTGCCAGCAGCTTACGTTTGGGCGGTCTGGCTTTCTTT
V: TRBV7-9
D: NA
size: NA
J: TRBJ1-1

CDR3: CASSQDKRFTDTQYF
DNA: TGTGCCAGCAGCCAAGACAAGAGATTCACAGATACGCAGTATTTT
V: TRBV4-2
D: NA
size: NA
J: TRBJ2-3

CDR3: CASSGIRGPLAKNIQYF
DNA: TGTGCCAGCAGCGGAATTAGGGGTCCTCTAGCCAAAAACATTCAGTACTTC
V: TRBV7-2
D: NA
size: NA
J: TRBJ2-4

CDR3: CASSVGTGVNSPLHF
DNA: TGTGCCAGCAGCGTAGGGACGGGAGTTAATTCACCCCTCCACTTT
V: TRBV9
D: NA
size: few
J: TRBJ1-6

CDR3: CASSQDVRNTGELFF
DNA: TGCGCCAGCAGCCAAGATGTGAGGAACACCGGGGAGCTGTTTTTT
V: TRBV4-3
D: NA
size: NA
J: TRBJ2-2

CDR3: CASSGTATTGELFF
DNA: TGCGCCAGCAGCGGGACAGCCACCACCGGGGAGCTGTTTTTT
V: TRBV5-1
D: TRBD1
size: once
J: TRBJ2-2

CDR3: CASSHRTSGGRNEQFF
DNA: TGCGCCAGCAGCCACCGGACTAGCGGGGGCAGGAATGAGCAGTTCTTC
V: TRBV4-1
D: TRBD2
size: few
J: TRBJ2-1

CDR3: CASSPRGQGGDTQYF
DNA: TGTGCCAGCTCACCTCGGGGACAGGGAGGAGATACGCAGTATTTT
V: TRBV18
D: TRBD1
size: many
J: TRBJ2-3

CDR3: CASSSLGGYNEQFF
DNA: TGTGCCAGCAGCTCCCTTGGGGGCTACAATGAGCAGTTCTTC
V: TRBV11-3
D: NA
size: NA
J: TRBJ2-1

CDR3: CAWSPGQGNEQYF
DNA: TGTGCCTGGAGCCCGGGACAGGGGAACGAGCAGTACTTC
V: TRBV30
D: TRBD1
size: NA
J: TRBJ2-7

CDR3: CASEDWGKETQYF
DNA: TGTGCCAGCGAAGACTGGGGGAAAGAGACCCAGTACTTC
V: TRBV2
D: NA
size: many
J: TRBJ2-5

CDR3: CSASKTGRTYNEQFF
DNA: TGCAGCGCCAGTAAAACAGGGAGAACCTACAATGAGCAGTTCTTC
V: TRBV29-1
D: NA
size: NA
J: TRBJ2-1

CDR3: CASSVGPGGYTF
DNA: TGTGCCAGCAGCGTAGGGCCCGGGGGCTACACCTTC
V: TRBV9
D: NA
size: few
J: TRBJ1-2

CDR3: CASSSRPDRGLNSPLHF
DNA: TGTGCCAGCAGTTCCCGCCCGGACAGGGGGCTGAATTCACCCCTCCACTTT
V: TRBV27
D: TRBD1
size: NA
J: TRBJ1-6

CDR3: CASGNRGADIQYF
DNA: TGCGCCAGCGGGAACAGGGGCGCAGACATTCAGTACTTC
V: TRBV4-1
D: TRBD1
size: many
J: TRBJ2-4

CDR3: CASSSYLVQTIYGYTF
DNA: TGTGCCAGCAGTTCATACCTTGTACAGACTATCTATGGCTACACCTTC
V: TRBV27
D: NA
size: NA
J: TRBJ1-2

CDR3: CASIQGPAEHF
DNA: TGTGCCAGCATTCAGGGCCCCGCGGAGCATTTT
V: TRBV6-1
D: NA
size: few
J: TRBJ1-5

CDR3: CAISVSGSSTDTQYF
DNA: TGTGCCATCAGTGTTTCGGGATCTAGCACAGATACGCAGTATTTT
V: TRBV10-3
D: NA
size: few
J: TRBJ2-3

CDR3: CASSASPTGAKYQPQHF
DNA: TGTGCCAGCAGCGCGAGCCCTACCGGGGCTAAATATCAGCCCCAGCATTTT
V: TRBV7-2
D: NA
size: few
J: TRBJ1-5

CDR3: CASSVSSYEQYF
DNA: TGTGCCAGCAGTGTATCCAGCTACGAGCAGTACTTC
V: TRBV6-5
D: NA
size: NA
J: TRBJ2-7

CDR3: CASSLDRGYSPLHF
DNA: TGTGCCAGCAGCCTTGACAGGGGATATTCACCCCTCCACTTT
V: TRBV27
D: TRBD1
size: few
J: TRBJ1-6

CDR3: CASSPEGGGRAFF
DNA: TGCGCCAGCAGCCCGGAAGGGGGAGGAAGAGCTTTCTTT
V: TRBV5-1
D: NA
size: NA
J: TRBJ1-1

CDR3: CASSLAGQAVYF
DNA: TGTGCCAGCAGCTTAGCCGGACAGGCTGTCTACTTC
V: TRBV7-8
D: TRBD1
size: few
J: TRBJ2-5

CDR3: CASSHLPPGTDTQYF
DNA: TGCGCCAGCAGCCATCTACCACCCGGGACCGATACGCAGTATTTT
V: TRBV4-3
D: NA
size: NA
J: TRBJ2-3

CDR3: CASKGLGEQYF
DNA: TGTGCCAGCAAGGGTTTGGGGGAGCAGTACTTC
V: TRBV27
D: NA
size: NA
J: TRBJ2-7

CDR3: CASSRIGLSDYNEQFF
DNA: TGCGCCAGCAGTCGCATCGGACTATCCGACTACAATGAGCAGTTCTTC
V: TRBV4-1
D: NA
size: few
J: TRBJ2-1

CDR3: CASSRPGTDTQYF
DNA: TGTGCCAGCAGCCGGCCGGGCACAGATACGCAGTATTTT
V: TRBV21-1
D: NA
size: NA
J: TRBJ2-3

CDR3: CAWSASTVSLHF
DNA: TGTGCCTGGAGTGCGAGCACAGTATCCCTCCACTTT
V: TRBV30
D: NA
size: NA
J: TRBJ1-6

CDR3: CASSLGPKRGLTDTQYF
DNA: TGTGCCAGCAGCTTAGGTCCCAAGCGGGGGCTCACAGATACGCAGTATTTT
V: TRBV7-9
D: TRBD2
size: NA
J: TRBJ2-3